This is a list of T cell receptor beta chains from one sample in a study of T cells in Graves' hyperthyroidism and ophthalmopathy. In TCRdb, the multiplex PCR reads were re-called with MiXCR into one record per CDR3 protein. The sample has about 530,000 distinct CDR3 sequences, roughly 17% seen once. Sequences were obtained from blood. All receptors come from a woman younger than 30 with Graves' ophthalmopathy. CDR3s include the opening cysteine and the closing phenylalanine or tryptophan. The order of the fields is CDR3 DNA, CDR3 protein, D gene, J gene, clone size, V gene. A D gene is named only where the DNA matches it firmly. Expanded clones are given a class, and other clones once, few, many or no size at all.

cdr3_nt: TGTGCCAGCAGCCTCGGCACTAGCGGGGGGCTCTCCCCCGGGGAGCTGTTTTTT
cdr3_aa: CASSLGTSGGLSPGELFF
d_call: TRBD2
j_call: TRBJ2-2
clone_size: many
v_call: TRBV7-9

cdr3_nt: TGTGCCTGGAGTGACAGGAACACTGAAGCTTTCTTT
cdr3_aa: CAWSDRNTEAFF
d_call: -
j_call: TRBJ1-1
clone_size: many
v_call: TRBV30

cdr3_nt: TGTGCCAGCTCACCAGTGGGACTAGCGGGACCCGATACGCAGTATTTT
cdr3_aa: CASSPVGLAGPDTQYF
d_call: TRBD2
j_call: TRBJ2-3
clone_size: few
v_call: TRBV18

cdr3_nt: TGTGCCAGCAGCGGGCGACAGGGGGAAACCCCTGGGGCCAACGTCCTGACTTTC
cdr3_aa: CASSGRQGETPGANVLTF
d_call: TRBD1
j_call: TRBJ2-6
clone_size: many
v_call: TRBV7-9

cdr3_nt: TGCAGTGCTAGAGACTCCCCTGGGGGTATGAACACTGAAGCTTTCTTT
cdr3_aa: CSARDSPGGMNTEAFF
d_call: -
j_call: TRBJ1-1
clone_size: few
v_call: TRBV20-1

cdr3_nt: TGTGCCAGCAGCCTTGGAAGGGGTTCCTCTGGAAACACCATATATTTT
cdr3_aa: CASSLGRGSSGNTIYF
d_call: -
j_call: TRBJ1-3
clone_size: few
v_call: TRBV16

cdr3_nt: TGCGCCAGCAGCTTCGGGAGTAGCACAGATACGCAGTATTTT
cdr3_aa: CASSFGSSTDTQYF
d_call: -
j_call: TRBJ2-3
clone_size: many
v_call: TRBV5-1

cdr3_nt: TGCGCCAGCAGCCAAGCATTCGGGGACTTAGATTACGAGCAGTACTTC
cdr3_aa: CASSQAFGDLDYEQYF
d_call: -
j_call: TRBJ2-7
clone_size: many
v_call: TRBV4-1

cdr3_nt: TGTGCCAGCTCACCACGGACAGGGATGGCGCAAACTAATGAAAAACTGTTTTTT
cdr3_aa: CASSPRTGMAQTNEKLFF
d_call: TRBD1
j_call: TRBJ1-4
clone_size: few
v_call: TRBV18

cdr3_nt: TGTGCCAGTAGTCCCGGGGGATCGGCTAATGAAAAACTGTTTTTT
cdr3_aa: CASSPGGSANEKLFF
d_call: -
j_call: TRBJ1-4
clone_size: -
v_call: TRBV19

cdr3_nt: TGCGCCAGCAGCCAAGAGGGGCAGGGTACCTACAATGAGCAGTTCTTC
cdr3_aa: CASSQEGQGTYNEQFF
d_call: -
j_call: TRBJ2-1
clone_size: -
v_call: TRBV4-3

cdr3_nt: TGTGCCAGCAGTTTTTCCCGAAACGCTGAAGCTTTCTTT
cdr3_aa: CASSFSRNAEAFF
d_call: -
j_call: TRBJ1-1
clone_size: -
v_call: TRBV27

cdr3_nt: TGCGCCAGCAGTGAACCCATGACAGGGGATGGCTACACCTTC
cdr3_aa: CASSEPMTGDGYTF
d_call: TRBD1
j_call: TRBJ1-2
clone_size: -
v_call: TRBV10-2

cdr3_nt: TGTGCCAGCAGTTTAGGGGACCCTCTGCGAGCAGTACCGAGTTTCTTC
cdr3_aa: CASSLGDPLRAVPSFF
d_call: -
j_call: TRBJ2-1
clone_size: many
v_call: TRBV12-3/TRBV12-4

cdr3_nt: TGCAGCGTTGCGGTTGAAGTAACTGAAGCTTTCTTT
cdr3_aa: CSVAVEVTEAFF
d_call: -
j_call: TRBJ1-1
clone_size: -
v_call: TRBV29-1

cdr3_nt: TGTGCCAGCAGTGGCGGACAGGGGGAAGGGCCCCAGCATTTT
cdr3_aa: CASSGGQGEGPQHF
d_call: TRBD1
j_call: TRBJ1-5
clone_size: many
v_call: TRBV6-1

cdr3_nt: TGTGCCAGCAGCCAAGCTGCTGAACTAGCGGGCTACAATGAGCAGTTCTTC
cdr3_aa: CASSQAAELAGYNEQFF
d_call: TRBD2
j_call: TRBJ2-1
clone_size: few
v_call: TRBV14

cdr3_nt: TGTGCCAGCAGCCCTGCGGAGGGGGAGCAGTACTTC
cdr3_aa: CASSPAEGEQYF
d_call: -
j_call: TRBJ2-7
clone_size: few
v_call: TRBV14

cdr3_nt: TGTGCCAGCAGTTCGGGACTAGCGGGACAGCGGCTGGCAAGGTACAATGAGCAGTTCTTC
cdr3_aa: CASSSGLAGQRLARYNEQFF
d_call: TRBD2
j_call: TRBJ2-1
clone_size: many
v_call: TRBV28

cdr3_nt: TGTGCCAGCTCAGGACAGAACTATGGCTACACCTTC
cdr3_aa: CASSGQNYGYTF
d_call: -
j_call: TRBJ1-2
clone_size: many
v_call: TRBV28

cdr3_nt: TGTGCCAGCAGCGTAACCCGACAGGGTACTGGCAATGAGCAGTTCTTC
cdr3_aa: CASSVTRQGTGNEQFF
d_call: TRBD1
j_call: TRBJ2-1
clone_size: few
v_call: TRBV9

cdr3_nt: TGCGCCAGCAGCCAAGGGAGCGGACAAGCTACAGATACGCAGTATTTT
cdr3_aa: CASSQGSGQATDTQYF
d_call: -
j_call: TRBJ2-3
clone_size: -
v_call: TRBV4-3

cdr3_nt: TGTGCCAGCAGCCCCGGGACAGGGAACATGAACACTGAAGCTTTCTTT
cdr3_aa: CASSPGTGNMNTEAFF
d_call: TRBD1
j_call: TRBJ1-1
clone_size: -
v_call: TRBV7-8

cdr3_nt: TGTGCCAGCAGTTACTCGGTTACTAACTATGGCTACACCTTC
cdr3_aa: CASSYSVTNYGYTF
d_call: -
j_call: TRBJ1-2
clone_size: many
v_call: TRBV6-5

cdr3_nt: TGCAGCGTTGAAGATCCGCTAGCTCGTTCCCAAGAGACCCAGTACTTC
cdr3_aa: CSVEDPLARSQETQYF
d_call: -
j_call: TRBJ2-5
clone_size: few
v_call: TRBV29-1

cdr3_nt: TGTGCCAGCAGTTTAGCGGGGGGGCGAGTCACTGAGACCCAGTACTTC
cdr3_aa: CASSLAGGRVTETQYF
d_call: TRBD2
j_call: TRBJ2-5
clone_size: -
v_call: TRBV28

cdr3_nt: TGCAGTGCTAGGGTAAAGGGACAGGGGTTCAATGAGCAGTTCTTC
cdr3_aa: CSARVKGQGFNEQFF
d_call: TRBD1
j_call: TRBJ2-1
clone_size: few
v_call: TRBV20-1

cdr3_nt: TGTGCCAGCAGCCCCCTCATCGGGACCGGGGAGCTGTTTTTT
cdr3_aa: CASSPLIGTGELFF
d_call: -
j_call: TRBJ2-2
clone_size: many
v_call: TRBV7-2

cdr3_nt: TGCAGTGCTGACGTCGGGGGGGGGGACACTGAAGCTTTCTTT
cdr3_aa: CSADVGGGDTEAFF
d_call: -
j_call: TRBJ1-1
clone_size: -
v_call: TRBV20-1

cdr3_nt: TGTGCCAGCAGTTCGGGACAGGGGACGAACACTGAAGCTTTCTTT
cdr3_aa: CASSSGQGTNTEAFF
d_call: TRBD1
j_call: TRBJ1-1
clone_size: many
v_call: TRBV28

cdr3_nt: TGTGCCAGCAGTCGAAGTGAAGGCGATGAGCAGTTCTTC
cdr3_aa: CASSRSEGDEQFF
d_call: -
j_call: TRBJ2-1
clone_size: few
v_call: TRBV12-3/TRBV12-4